The clone carrying this TCR beta chain was counted ten times or more. TCRdb recomputed calls from the multiplex PCR reads with MiXCR, one row per CDR3 protein. The sample contains some 66,000 distinct CDR3 sequences, 57% of which appear only once. This specimen comes from a study of breast tumors, draining lymph nodes, adjacent tissues. Germline values: CDR1 SGDLS, CDR2 YYNGEE. The V segment lost 3 bases and the J segment 0 bases; nucleotides outside the gene matches: 5. The CDR3 runs to 15 residues. This clonotype was sampled from a female donor with breast cancer. Some clones in this sample may be carry-over from other donors' samples. The chain links TRBV9 to TRBJ2-7; TRBD2 aligns across 8 bases. Sequenced: breast tumor tissue. For the CDR3, the DNA is TGTGCCAGCAGCGAGGGACTAGATGGCTCCTACGAGCAGTACTTC. Translated, it gives CASSEGLDGSYEQYF.